This T cell receptor (beta chain) derives from a study of shared clonotypes between healthy human individuals. On this clone itself: Its antigen is not identified.

Notes on the study in general: Specimens sampled were limited to blood, with tissue repertoires likely differing.

Caucasian adults residing in Nashville, Tennessee made up all the donors. Naive CD45RA+ and memory CD45RA-negative subsets were split from CD4+ cells. Data came from immunoSEQ multiplex PCR; TCRdb stores just in-frame clones and leaves some out. The data show hundreds of thousands of clones, around 72% seen once. Sequenced input: memory CD4+ T cells sorted from blood. Stated subset: CD45RA-negative fraction. The TCR was taken from a woman in her twenties or thirties in good health.

The CDR3 nucleotides read TGTGCCAGCAGCTTAGCGCGCAGGGTAGCCAAAAACATTCAGTACTTC. Protein product: CASSLARRVAKNIQYF. This chain joins TRBV7-8 and TRBJ2-4; D might be TRBD1 (5 bases). The CDR3 is 16 amino acids. The V gene's germline CDR1 is SGHVS and CDR2 FQNEAQ. Trimming cost V 0 bases and J 0 bases, with 9 bases left between them.